What follows are 28 T cell receptor beta chains derived from one specimen sequenced in a study of blood T cell repertoires in COVID-19. Libraries were prepared by immunoSEQ multiplex PCR; TCRdb keeps only in-frame clonotypes and omits some of them. The sample holds about 91,000 clones, 85% to 90% seen once. The specimen sequenced was peripheral blood. The receptors here all came from a woman aged 80 or older with active COVID-19.

V and J are TRBV7-8 and TRBJ1-2; D possibly corresponds to TRBD1 (5 bases). V was clipped by 1 base and J by 3 bases, with 15 bases between them. The CDR3 is 16 amino acids. CDR1 is SGHVS and CDR2 is FQNEAQ in the germline V gene. The CDR3 nucleotides are TGTGCCAGCAGCTTAGAAACAAGCAGGGTGGACTATGGCTACACCTTC. Amino acids: CASSLETSRVDYGYTF. Looking up the rest from reference TRBV7-8 and TRBJ1-2 gives the full variable domain: GAGVSQSPRYKVAKRGQDVALRCDPISGHVSLFWYQQALGQGPEFLTYFQNEAQLDKSGLPSDRFFAERPEGSVSTLKIQRTQQEDSAVYLCASSLETSRVDYGYTFGSGTRLTVV.

The genes are TRBV28 and TRBJ1-5; 7 bases line up with TRBD1. The CDR3 length is 15 residues. In germline, CDR1 is MDHEN, CDR2 SYDVKM. Losses at the gene ends were 6 bases for V and 1 base for J; bases not matched to a gene: 6. CDR3 residues: CASSPTGTSNQPQHF. CDR3 sequence (DNA): TGTGCCAGCAGCCCGACAGGGACGAGCAATCAGCCCCAGCATTTT.

The chain joins TRBV20-1 to TRBJ2-5; no definite D call. V was clipped by 3 bases and J by 3 bases, with 5 bases between them. This CDR3 spans 11 amino acids. Germline-derived CDR1 and CDR2 are DFQATT and SNEGSKA (reference sequence). DNA for the CDR3: TGCAGTGCTAGTACAAAAGAGACCCAGTACTTC. This codes for CSASTKETQYF.

The chain couples TRBV29-1 to TRBJ2-3; D may be TRBD1 (5 bases). The length of the CDR3 is 15 residues. The germline V gene encodes CDR1 SQVTM and CDR2 ANQGSEA. Trimming took 4 bases from V and 0 from J, leaving 14 bases between them. The CDR3 DNA follows: TGCAGCGTTGTGCACCGACAGTTTAGCACAGATACGCAGTATTTT. Translation gives CSVVHRQFSTDTQYF.

V is TRBV18 and J is TRBJ2-5; 10 bases map to TRBD1. In germline, CDR1 is KGHSH, CDR2 LQKENI. The CDR3 has 14 amino acids. V shed 6 bases, J shed 3 bases, and the junction held 4 bases outside the gene matches. For the CDR3, the DNA is TGTGCCAGCTCCCGTGGGACAGGGGAAGAGACCCAGTACTTC. Translated: CASSRGTGEETQYF.

The chain is built from TRBV7-2 and TRBJ2-1; the D is unclear. Trimming took off 3 bases at V and 0 bases at J, with 12 bases between the two ends. The CDR3 totals 16 residues. Germline assignment: CDR1 SGHTA and CDR2 FQGNSA. The CDR3 protein is CASSFWLGSSYNEQFF. Written as DNA, the CDR3 is TGTGCCAGCAGCTTTTGGCTAGGAAGCTCCTACAATGAGCAGTTCTTC.

The V gene is TRBV7-2, the J gene TRBJ1-6; 8 bases align to TRBD1. The CDR3 spans 18 residues. The trim removed 2 bases at V and 4 bases at J, leaving 10 bases unmatched. Per the germline V gene, CDR1 is SGHTA and CDR2 is FQGNSA. The CDR3 DNA is TGTGCCAGCAGCTTATATCCATTAGGACAGGGTTATAATTCACCCCTCCACTTT. Its protein product is CASSLYPLGQGYNSPLHF.

The chain employs TRBV9 and TRBJ2-7; 7 bases align to TRBD1. The CDR3 extends over 14 amino acids. Per the germline V gene, CDR1 is SGDLS and CDR2 is YYNGEE. The ends lost 3 bases at V and 6 bases at J; junction bases unmatched: 9. The CDR3 nucleotides are TGTGCCAGCAGCGCGACAGGGCTCAGGAGCGAGCAGTACTTC. Translation gives CASSATGLRSEQYF.

This chain uses TRBV6-5 with TRBJ2-5, with TRBD2 identical over 12 bases. Germline lookup yields CDR1 MNHEY and CDR2 SVGAGI. After removal of 2 bases from V and 5 bases from J, the junction contained 3 bases not matched to a gene. CDR3 size: 15 residues. The CDR3 region is CASSYASGRGETQYF. DNA of the CDR3: TGTGCCAGCAGTTACGCTAGCGGGAGGGGGGAGACCCAGTACTTC.

This clone has only a few counts. The V and J genes are TRBV6-4 and TRBJ2-7; no definite D call. The CDR3 has 10 residues. The V gene's germline CDR1 is MRHNA and CDR2 SNTAGT. V was clipped by 6 bases and J by 5 bases, with 5 bases between them. CDR3 DNA sequence: TGTGCCAGCAGACTCCACGAGCAGTACTTC. Translated, it gives CASRLHEQYF.

V is TRBV7-9 and J is TRBJ2-1; D perhaps matches TRBD1 (6 bases). The CDR3 loop spans 12 amino acids. In germline, CDR1 is SEHNR, CDR2 FQNEAQ (reference sequence). V lost 5 bases and J lost 7, with 9 bases in between. CDR3 nucleotides: TGTGCCAGCAGCACAACAGGGAATGAGCAGTTCTTC. Its translation: CASSTTGNEQFF.

The V call is TRBV7-2, the J call TRBJ2-3, with a tentative D call TRBD2 (5 bases). The germline V gene encodes CDR1 SGHTA and CDR2 FQGNSA. V was pared by 4 bases and J by 0 bases, with 11 bases between. The length of the CDR3 is 15 residues. CDR3 in DNA: TGTGCCAGCAGCTACCCCAGCGGAAGCACAGATACGCAGTATTTT. Protein product: CASSYPSGSTDTQYF.

The J gene is TRBJ2-1, the V gene TRBV6-2 or TRBV6-3; possible D gene TRBD2, 6 bases. Germline V gives CDR1 MNHEY, CDR2 SVGEGT. The V end was cut by 0 bases, the J end by 0 bases, with 12 bases between. CDR3 length: 17 amino acids. Here the CDR3 reads CASSYSLARSSYNEQFF. DNA for the CDR3: TGTGCCAGCAGTTACTCTCTAGCGCGCAGCTCCTACAATGAGCAGTTCTTC.

The CDR3 DNA reads as TGTGCCAGCAGCTTATCCCGTTGGGGGGGCAGGGGGACCCAGTACTTC. This encodes CASSLSRWGGRGTQYF. The V and J genes are TRBV7-2 and TRBJ2-5; tentatively, D is TRBD2 (7 bases). The CDR3 extends over 16 amino acids. CDR1 SGHTA and CDR2 FQGNSA come from the germline V gene. Trimming took 2 bases from V and 7 from J, leaving 20 bases between them.

The chain is built from TRBV9 and TRBJ2-7; 7 bases fit TRBD1. The V gene's germline CDR1 is SGDLS and CDR2 YYNGEE. The J segment lost 7 bases and the V segment lost 7 bases, leaving 14 bases of the junction unmatched. The CDR3 contains 14 residues. In DNA, the CDR3 is TGTGCCAGCGCTCCCCGGACAGGCTTCGGGGAGCAGTACTTC. This sequence encodes CASAPRTGFGEQYF. Full variable domain (rest looked up from reference TRBV9 and TRBJ2-7): DSGVTQTPKHLITATGQRVTLRCSPRSGDLSVYWYQQSLDQGLQFLIQYYNGEERAKGNILERFSAQQFPDLHSELNLSSLELGDSALYFCASAPRTGFGEQYFGPGTRLTVT.

The V call is TRBV7-6, the J call TRBJ1-2; the D is unclear. This CDR3 spans 16 amino acids. Looked up from germline, CDR1 is SGHVS and CDR2 is FNYEAQ. V gave up 1 base and J gave up 8 bases, with 20 bases separating them. CDR3 amino acids: CASSLDPSEDQVGYTF. The CDR3 nucleotides are TGTGCCAGCAGCTTAGATCCTTCGGAGGATCAGGTCGGCTACACCTTC.

V is TRBV11-3 and J is TRBJ2-1, with 7 bases that match TRBD2. V lost 4 bases and J lost 8; bases outside the gene matches: 14. The CDR3 extends over 16 amino acids. CDR1 and CDR2 from the germline V gene are SGHNT and YENEEA. DNA for the CDR3: TGTGCCAGCAGCTCGCCCTCGGGGACTAAAGGTCATGAGCAGTTCTTC. This gives the protein CASSSPSGTKGHEQFF.

V usage is TRBV2 and J usage is TRBJ2-7, with a tentative D call TRBD2 (5 bases). With 4 bases removed from V and 3 bases from J, the gap between germline ends came to 16 bases. CDR3 size: 15 residues. CDR1 SNHLY and CDR2 FYNNEI come from the germline V gene. For the CDR3, the DNA is TGTGCCAGCAGTGGGCTATTAGAGCGGAGCTACGAGCAGTACTTC. Amino acid sequence: CASSGLLERSYEQYF.

This sequence joins TRBV18 and TRBJ1-4, with 9 bases matching TRBD1. V lost 3 bases to trimming and J lost 7 bases; unmatched junction nucleotides: 6. The CDR3 length is 15 residues. Germline assignment: CDR1 KGHSH and CDR2 LQKENI. The CDR3 region is CASSPRDRATEKLFF. DNA for the CDR3: TGTGCCAGCTCACCGCGGGACAGGGCTACTGAAAAACTGTTTTTT.

This clone has a single count. This chain uses TRBV7-2 with TRBJ2-2; D may be TRBD1 (5 bases). The CDR3 has 14 residues. Trimming cost V 6 bases and J 0 bases, with 8 bases left between them. Germline assignment: CDR1 SGHTA and CDR2 FQGNSA. The DNA of the CDR3 is TGTGCCAGCAGGGTGACAGCGAACACCGGGGAGCTGTTTTTT. It is translated as CASRVTANTGELFF.

V gene TRBV27 combines with J gene TRBJ2-1; 10 nucleotides agree with TRBD2. V was pared by 3 bases and J by 5 bases, with 10 bases of the junction left unmatched. The length of the CDR3 is 17 residues. CDR1 and CDR2 (germline): MNHEY, SMNVEV (reference sequence). The CDR3: CASSFQWTSGRDNEQFF. CDR3 sequence (DNA): TGTGCCAGCAGTTTTCAGTGGACTAGCGGCAGAGACAATGAGCAGTTCTTC.

This clone was seen only once. This chain uses TRBV18 with TRBJ2-5; D possibly corresponds to TRBD1 (6 bases). V was shortened by 4 bases and J by 1 base, with 13 bases between the two germline ends. This CDR3 contains 15 residues. Germline values: CDR1 KGHSH, CDR2 LQKENI. The CDR3 is CASSRTQGFQETQYF. CDR3 bases: TGTGCCAGCTCACGGACGCAGGGGTTCCAAGAGACCCAGTACTTC.

The rearrangement joins TRBV6-4 to TRBJ2-1; TRBD2 agrees at 8 bases. V gave up 6 bases and J gave up 0 bases; unmatched junction bases: 7. The CDR3 totals 16 residues. Germline lookup yields CDR1 MRHNA and CDR2 SNTAGT. This chain's CDR3 is CASSLWSGSSYNEQFF. CDR3 sequence (DNA): TGTGCCAGCAGCCTTTGGAGCGGGAGCTCCTACAATGAGCAGTTCTTC.

This clone was recorded only once. This CDR3 is CASSLTERGNSGNTIYF. CDR3 coding DNA: TGTGCCAGCAGTCTTACGGAAAGGGGAAACTCTGGAAACACCATATATTTT. The chain recombines TRBV6-2 or TRBV6-3 with TRBJ1-3, with a weak D call TRBD1 (5 bases). The germline gives CDR1 MNHEY, CDR2 SVGEGT. CDR3 length equals 17 residues. The V and J ends lost 5 bases and 0 bases respectively, with 17 bases between them.

The CDR3 nucleotides read TGTGCCAGCAGCCCGTTGGGAGGGGACTATGGCTACACCTTC. It encodes CASSPLGGDYGYTF. The chain uses TRBV11-2 and TRBJ1-2, with a weak D call TRBD1 (5 bases). CDR1 and CDR2 from the germline V gene are SGHAT and FQNNGV. The CDR3 consists of 14 residues. V lost 5 bases and J 3 bases, leaving 13 bases between the germline ends. The full variable domain, rest sourced from reference TRBV11-2 and TRBJ1-2, is EAGVAQSPRYKIIEKRQSVAFWCNPISGHATLYWYQQILGQGPKLLIQFQNNGVVDDSQLPKDRFSAERLKGVDSTLKIQPAKLEDSAVYLCASSPLGGDYGYTFGSGTRLTVV.

This rearrangement joins TRBV12-3 or TRBV12-4 to TRBJ1-5; D might be TRBD1 (5 bases). This CDR3 comprises 13 residues. The V and J ends lost 4 bases and 7 bases respectively, with 11 bases between them. The CDR3 sequence is CASSWGGTQPQHF. As DNA, the CDR3 is TGTGCCAGCAGTTGGGGGGGGACCCAGCCCCAGCATTTT.

This clone has a single count. The rearrangement uses TRBV4-3 and TRBJ2-7, with TRBD2 matching over 10 bases. The V and J ends lost 4 bases and 4 bases, in that order; junction bases with no gene match: 4. This CDR3 contains 14 residues. In germline, CDR1 is LGHNA, CDR2 YSLEER. The CDR3 sequence: CASSLTSGTYEQYF. Written as DNA, the CDR3 is TGCGCCAGCAGCCTTACTAGCGGGACATACGAGCAGTACTTC.

The chain recombines TRBV6-6 with TRBJ1-1; D possibly corresponds to TRBD1 (5 bases). CDR3 length equals 18 residues. V was pared by 5 bases and J by 7 bases, with 29 bases between. CDR1 and CDR2 (germline): MNHNY, SVGAGI (reference sequence). CDR3 protein: CASSQMWTLLGTSGEAFF. CDR3 nucleotides: TGTGCCAGCAGTCAAATGTGGACCCTGCTTGGGACTAGTGGTGAAGCTTTCTTT.